The rows below give T cell receptor beta chains drawn from one sample of a study of T cell responses to AZD1222 COVID-19 vaccine. Method: immunoSEQ multiplex PCR; TCRdb's copy keeps in-frame clones and lacks some. The sample yields roughly 190,000 clones, just over 90% seen once. The material sequenced was peripheral blood, taken 28 days after the second AZD1222 dose. These receptors were obtained from an adult who received the AZD1222 COVID-19 vaccine. The CDR3 runs from the conserved cysteine through the conserved F or W. D genes are given only for firm matches. Size is stated for part of the rows, as once, few or many counts, or as a class when the clone is expanded.

d_gene: TRBD1
j_gene: TRBJ2-1
v_gene: TRBV18
abundance: .
CDR3aa: CASSDEGAYQNEQFF
CDR3nt: TGTGCCAGCTCTGACGAGGGGGCATATCAAAATGAGCAGTTCTTC

d_gene: TRBD2
j_gene: TRBJ2-1
v_gene: TRBV28
abundance: .
CDR3aa: CASSQRGDEQFF
CDR3nt: TGTGCCAGCAGCCAGCGGGGGGATGAGCAGTTCTTC

d_gene: .
j_gene: TRBJ2-7
v_gene: TRBV12-2
abundance: .
CDR3aa: CASRAASGPPPYEQYF
CDR3nt: TGTGCAAGTCGCGCCGCTAGCGGACCTCCCCCCTACGAGCAGTACTTC

d_gene: TRBD1
j_gene: TRBJ1-5
v_gene: TRBV2
abundance: .
CDR3aa: CASMNSGGQPQHF
CDR3nt: TGTGCCAGCATGAATTCAGGGGGTCAGCCCCAGCATTTT

d_gene: .
j_gene: TRBJ1-2
v_gene: TRBV7-9
abundance: .
CDR3aa: CASRGRAPSYGYTF
CDR3nt: TGTGCCAGCAGGGGCAGGGCACCCAGCTATGGCTACACCTTC

d_gene: .
j_gene: TRBJ1-5
v_gene: TRBV25-1
abundance: .
CDR3aa: CASSEFKGMGRRDQPQHF
CDR3nt: TGTGCCAGCAGTGAATTTAAGGGAATGGGGAGACGAGATCAGCCCCAGCATTTT

d_gene: .
j_gene: TRBJ2-2
v_gene: TRBV11-3
abundance: .
CDR3aa: CASSLTPTGTNTGELFF
CDR3nt: TGTGCCAGCAGCTTAACCCCTACCGGGACAAACACCGGGGAGCTGTTTTTT

d_gene: TRBD1
j_gene: TRBJ2-7
v_gene: TRBV4-1
abundance: .
CDR3aa: CASSQRDRGRYEQYF
CDR3nt: TGCGCCAGCAGCCAACGGGACAGGGGGCGCTACGAGCAGTACTTC

d_gene: TRBD2
j_gene: TRBJ2-5
v_gene: TRBV5-5
abundance: .
CDR3aa: CASSSRLAPETQYF
CDR3nt: TGTGCCAGCAGTTCCAGACTAGCTCCAGAGACCCAGTACTTC

d_gene: TRBD1
j_gene: TRBJ1-2
v_gene: TRBV19
abundance: .
CDR3aa: CASDRGYGYTF
CDR3nt: TGTGCCAGTGACAGGGGATATGGCTACACCTTC

d_gene: .
j_gene: TRBJ1-1
v_gene: TRBV15
abundance: .
CDR3aa: CATSSRGPRETEAFF
CDR3nt: TGTGCCACCAGCTCCCGGGGTCCGCGGGAAACTGAAGCTTTCTTT

d_gene: TRBD2
j_gene: TRBJ2-1
v_gene: TRBV7-3
abundance: .
CDR3aa: CASSPPGTSGGENEQFF
CDR3nt: TGTGCCAGCAGCCCACCCGGGACTAGCGGAGGGGAGAATGAGCAGTTCTTC

d_gene: TRBD1
j_gene: TRBJ1-6
v_gene: TRBV25-1
abundance: few
CDR3aa: CASSTGDNSPLHF
CDR3nt: TGTGCCAGCTCGACAGGGGATAATTCACCCCTCCACTTT

d_gene: TRBD1
j_gene: TRBJ2-7
v_gene: TRBV27
abundance: .
CDR3aa: CASSFGSGQFDEQYF
CDR3nt: TGTGCCAGCAGTTTTGGTTCGGGACAGTTTGACGAGCAGTACTTC

d_gene: .
j_gene: TRBJ2-1
v_gene: TRBV6-6
abundance: .
CDR3aa: CASSFGTTTSLEQFF
CDR3nt: TGTGCCAGCAGTTTCGGGACAACTACTTCCCTTGAGCAGTTCTTC

d_gene: .
j_gene: TRBJ2-7
v_gene: TRBV10-3
abundance: .
CDR3aa: CAISESAGLYEQYF
CDR3nt: TGTGCCATCAGTGAGTCGGCGGGTCTCTACGAGCAGTACTTC

d_gene: TRBD1
j_gene: TRBJ1-5
v_gene: TRBV28
abundance: few
CDR3aa: CASSVTGGGNQPQHF
CDR3nt: TGTGCCAGCAGTGTGACAGGGGGTGGCAATCAGCCCCAGCATTTT

d_gene: .
j_gene: TRBJ1-6
v_gene: TRBV15
abundance: once
CDR3aa: CATSRGPPPLHF
CDR3nt: TGTGCCACCAGCAGAGGCCCTCCCCCCCTCCACTTT

d_gene: .
j_gene: TRBJ2-2
v_gene: TRBV4-2
abundance: .
CDR3aa: CASSQDKAGANTGELFF
CDR3nt: TGTGCCAGCAGCCAAGATAAGGCTGGGGCGAACACCGGGGAGCTGTTTTTT

d_gene: .
j_gene: TRBJ1-2
v_gene: TRBV5-4
abundance: .
CDR3aa: CASSSWVYGYTF
CDR3nt: TGTGCCAGCAGCTCGTGGGTCTATGGCTACACCTTC